This paragraph covers one T cell receptor beta chain sequence. With 5 bases removed from V and 0 bases from J, the gap between germline ends came to 20 bases. The CDR3 loop spans 18 amino acids. Germline values: CDR1 SGHVS, CDR2 FNYEAQ. Measured with immunoSEQ multiplex PCR; TCRdb has only the in-frame clones, and not every one. The table lists a few hundred thousand clones, approximately 86% of them singletons, with about 7.6% in the top ten. The sample originates from a study of blood T cell repertoires in COVID-19. Across the whole study: Italy, Spain and the United States were the sources of the convalescent and acute COVID-19 samples. T cells, B-cell-depleted T cells, or PBMCs supplied cDNA or gDNA.

The receptor was derived from a woman in her seventies with active or convalescent COVID-19. Sequencing was performed on peripheral blood. The chain recombines TRBV7-6 with TRBJ2-1; a weak D match, TRBD1 (6 bases). The CDR3 nucleotides are TGTGCCAGCAGCGGAAAGACAGGTTCCCCCCTCTCCTACAATGAGCAGTTCTTC. This sequence encodes CASSGKTGSPLSYNEQFF.